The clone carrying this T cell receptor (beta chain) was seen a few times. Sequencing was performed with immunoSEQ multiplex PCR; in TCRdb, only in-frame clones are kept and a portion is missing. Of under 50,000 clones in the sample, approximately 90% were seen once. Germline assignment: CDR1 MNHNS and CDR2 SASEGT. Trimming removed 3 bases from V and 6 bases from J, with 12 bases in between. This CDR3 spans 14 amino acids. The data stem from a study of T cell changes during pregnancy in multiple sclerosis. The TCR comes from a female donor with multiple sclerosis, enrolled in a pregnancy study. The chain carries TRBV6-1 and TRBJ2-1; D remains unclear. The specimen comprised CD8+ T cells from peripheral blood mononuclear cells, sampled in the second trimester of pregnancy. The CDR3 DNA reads TGTGCCAGCAGTGAGGTGGTGTACATCAATGAGCAGTTCTTC. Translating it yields CASSEVVYINEQFF.